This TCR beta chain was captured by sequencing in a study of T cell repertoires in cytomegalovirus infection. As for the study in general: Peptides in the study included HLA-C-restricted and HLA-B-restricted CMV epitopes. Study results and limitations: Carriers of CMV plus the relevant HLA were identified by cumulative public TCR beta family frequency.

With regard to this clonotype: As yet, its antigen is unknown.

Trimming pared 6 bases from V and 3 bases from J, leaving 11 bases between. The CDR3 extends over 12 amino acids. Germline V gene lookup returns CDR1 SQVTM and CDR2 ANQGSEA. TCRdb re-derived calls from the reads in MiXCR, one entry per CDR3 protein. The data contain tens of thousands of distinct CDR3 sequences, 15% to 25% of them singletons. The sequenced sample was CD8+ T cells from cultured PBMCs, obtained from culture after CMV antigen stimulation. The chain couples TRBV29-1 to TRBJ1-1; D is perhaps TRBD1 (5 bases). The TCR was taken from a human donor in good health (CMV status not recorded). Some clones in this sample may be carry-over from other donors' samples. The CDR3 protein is CSVSDRDTEAFF. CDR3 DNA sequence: TGCAGCGTCTCTGACAGAGACACTGAAGCTTTCTTT.